What follows are 20 T cell receptor beta chains derived from one specimen sequenced in a study of cytomegalovirus exposure and HLA in healthy donors. The protocol was immunoSEQ multiplex PCR, while the TCRdb copy is restricted to in-frame clones and leaves out a portion. The data hold roughly 300,000 clones, with about 90% observed a single time. Specimen: PBMCs. The receptors originated from a woman aged 30 to 39 in good health and CMV-seropositive.

V gene TRBV27 combines with J gene TRBJ2-4; D not certain. This CDR3 has 13 residues. Trimming took off 2 bases at V and 5 bases at J, with 7 bases between the two ends. The germline V gene encodes CDR1 MNHEY and CDR2 SMNVEV (reference sequence). The CDR3 spells CASSLNDQNIQYF. The CDR3 coding sequence is TGTGCCAGCAGTTTAAACGACCAAAACATTCAGTACTTC.

This chain links TRBV5-6 with TRBJ2-7; 11 nucleotides line up with TRBD1. This CDR3 contains 14 residues. V dropped 4 bases and J dropped 6; count of bases not matched to a gene: 6. Germline values: CDR1 SGHDT, CDR2 YYEEEE. Here the CDR3 DNA reads TGTGCCAGCAGCCCAAGGACAGGGGGCGGCGAGCAGTACTTC. This translates into CASSPRTGGGEQYF.

The J gene is TRBJ2-1, the V gene TRBV5-6, with D hard to call. Per the germline V gene, CDR1 is SGHDT and CDR2 is YYEEEE. Trimming pared 0 bases from V and 4 bases from J, leaving 14 bases between. The CDR3 is 16 amino acids. CDR3 nucleotide sequence: TGTGCCAGCAGCTTGGAGTTGGGGTCGGGTTACAATGAGCAGTTCTTC. Translating gives CASSLELGSGYNEQFF.

V is TRBV6-5 and J is TRBJ2-1; D possibly matches TRBD1 or TRBD2 (6 bases each). V was trimmed by 4 bases and J by 10 bases, leaving 17 bases between them. CDR1 MNHEY and CDR2 SVGAGI come from the germline V gene. The CDR3 extends over 14 amino acids. CDR3 residues: CASSSPGGGPEQFF. CDR3 sequence (DNA): TGTGCCAGCAGTTCCCCTGGTGGGGGGCCCGAGCAGTTCTTC.

The V call is TRBV30, the J call TRBJ1-2, with 10 bases that match TRBD1. Germline trimming cut 4 bases from V and 7 bases from J; bases unmatched to any gene: 6. CDR3 length: 13 residues. Germline CDR1 reads GTSNPN; CDR2 reads SVGIG (reference sequence). CDR3 nucleotide sequence: TGTGCCTGGACCGGGACAGGGGTTGGTGGCTACACCTTC. This sequence encodes CAWTGTGVGGYTF.

This rearrangement joins TRBV27 to TRBJ2-3, with 10 positions matching TRBD2. Germline assignment: CDR1 MNHEY and CDR2 SMNVEV (reference sequence). Trimming removed 4 bases from V and 1 base from J; junction bases left unmatched: 14. The CDR3 has 19 amino acids. The chain's CDR3 is CASSSRKREGLSGTDTQYF. As DNA, the CDR3 is TGTGCCAGCAGTTCCCGAAAGCGGGAGGGCCTCTCGGGCACAGATACGCAGTATTTT.

This clone showed up just once. The chain links TRBV27 to TRBJ2-7, with unresolved D. The CDR3 length is 13 residues. Germline CDR1 is MNHEY and CDR2 is SMNVEV (reference sequence). Trimming pared 2 bases from V and 6 bases from J, leaving 11 bases between. CDR3 region: CASSLKYGAEQYF. CDR3 nucleotides: TGTGCCAGCAGTTTAAAGTATGGCGCCGAGCAGTACTTC.

This clone was picked up one time. The rearrangement joins TRBV7-9 to TRBJ2-7; 10 nucleotides match TRBD2. This CDR3 contains 18 residues. Trimming took 4 bases from V and 0 from J; bases not matched to a gene: 12. Germline assignment: CDR1 SEHNR and CDR2 FQNEAQ (reference sequence). CDR3 coding DNA: TGTGCCAGCAGCTCATATCCCGTAGCGGGGGGCCTCTCCTACGAGCAGTACTTC. Protein product: CASSSYPVAGGLSYEQYF.

This clone showed up just once. This chain links TRBV28 with TRBJ2-7; 9 bases match TRBD1. The length of the CDR3 is 15 residues. CDR1 MDHEN and CDR2 SYDVKM come from the germline V gene. V was pared by 4 bases and J by 2 bases, with 6 bases of the junction left unmatched. The CDR3 spells CASSWGQGRTYEQYF. CDR3 nucleotides: TGTGCCAGCAGTTGGGGACAGGGCCGTACCTACGAGCAGTACTTC.

This chain uses TRBV7-2 with TRBJ2-3; TRBD2 agrees at 14 bases. There are 15 residues in the CDR3. Trimming removed 4 bases from V and 6 bases from J; junction bases left unmatched: 3. Germline V lookup: CDR1 SGHTA, CDR2 FQGNSA. In DNA form, the CDR3 reads TGTGCCAGCAGCTCGGGACTAGCGGGAGTGGATACGCAGTATTTT. Protein: CASSSGLAGVDTQYF.

This chain links TRBV4-1 with TRBJ2-7; TRBD1 might be the D (5 bases). Trimming removed 2 bases at V and 3 bases at J, with 23 bases between. Per the germline V gene, CDR1 is MGHRA and CDR2 is YSYEKL. This CDR3 has 18 amino acids. In nucleotides, the CDR3 is TGCGCCAGCAGCCAAAAAGCCCCCAAGGACACATCCCACTACGAGCAGTACTTC. Protein: CASSQKAPKDTSHYEQYF.

V and J are TRBV7-2 and TRBJ2-7, with 8 bases lining up with TRBD1. In germline, CDR1 is SGHTA, CDR2 FQGNSA. CDR3 size: 16 residues. After removal of 5 bases from V and 2 bases from J, the junction contained 11 bases not matched to a gene. As DNA, the CDR3 is TGTGCCAGCAGCGCGAGACAGGGGTGGGTCCCCTACGAGCAGTACTTC. It yields the protein CASSARQGWVPYEQYF.

The chain links TRBV28 to TRBJ2-1, with a tentative D call TRBD1 (6 bases). Trimming stripped 6 bases from V and 10 bases from J, with 22 bases between. The CDR3 is 15 residues long. Germline-derived CDR1 and CDR2 are MDHEN and SYDVKM. The CDR3 bases are TGTGCCAGCAGACCTATGCAGGGGCGTGATGGGGAGCAGTTCTTC. Residues: CASRPMQGRDGEQFF.

The chain couples TRBV6-6 to TRBJ1-1, with TRBD1 matching 8 bases. With 8 bases clipped from V and 1 base from J, the junction kept 3 bases outside the gene matches. The CDR3 consists of 13 residues. Germline lookup yields CDR1 MNHNY and CDR2 SVGAGI (reference sequence). DNA of the CDR3: TGTGCCAGCCGGACAGGGTCGAACACTGAAGCTTTCTTT. Translating it yields CASRTGSNTEAFF.

V is TRBV7-9 and J is TRBJ2-7, with 9 positions matching TRBD1. CDR1 is SEHNR, CDR2 FQNEAQ, per germline (reference sequence). V lost 4 bases and J lost 4; bases outside the gene matches: 2. The CDR3 is made up of 13 amino acids. CDR3 sequence reads: CASSWGTGYEQYF. CDR3 DNA: TGTGCCAGCAGCTGGGGGACAGGGTACGAGCAGTACTTC.

The rearrangement uses TRBV11-3 and TRBJ2-1; 7 bases line up with TRBD2. Germline V lookup: CDR1 SGHNT, CDR2 YENEEA. The CDR3 covers 16 residues. V lost 6 bases, J lost 0 bases, and 8 bases stayed unmatched. For the CDR3, the DNA is TGTGCCAGCAGTTCCCAGGGCGGGAGCTCCTACAATGAGCAGTTCTTC. It codes for CASSSQGGSSYNEQFF.

The genes are TRBV11-1 and TRBJ2-7, with a weak D call TRBD1 (5 bases). V was cut by 5 bases and J by 3 bases, with 11 bases left in between. The CDR3 is 13 residues long. The germline V gene encodes CDR1 SGHAT and CDR2 FQDESV (reference sequence). DNA for the CDR3: TGTGCCAGCAGCCAGACAGAAAACTACGAGCAGTACTTC. Translating it yields CASSQTENYEQYF.

V gene TRBV27 combines with J gene TRBJ2-2; 11 bases are shared with TRBD2. Per the germline V gene, CDR1 is MNHEY and CDR2 is SMNVEV (reference sequence). The CDR3 extends over 19 amino acids. Trimming removed 2 bases from V and 2 bases from J; junction bases left unmatched: 10. CDR3 residues: CASSLQLAGEIQNTGELFF. CDR3 DNA: TGTGCCAGCAGTTTACAACTAGCGGGAGAGATACAAAACACCGGGGAGCTGTTTTTT.

This clone showed up just once. The chain uses TRBV28 and TRBJ2-7; TRBD1 aligns across 7 bases. V shed 2 bases and J 0 bases; nucleotides not matched to a gene: 4. The germline CDR1 and CDR2 sequences are MDHEN and SYDVKM. The CDR3 totals 15 residues. The DNA for the CDR3 is TGTGCCAGCAGTTTAGGGGACAGCCTCTCCTACGAGCAGTACTTC. Translation gives CASSLGDSLSYEQYF. The whole variable domain, filled in from reference TRBV28 and TRBJ2-7, reads DVKVTQSSRYLVKRTGEKVFLECVQDMDHENMFWYRQDPGLGLRLIYFSYDVKMKEKGDIPEGYSVSREKKERFSLILESASTNQTSMYLCASSLGDSLSYEQYFGPGTRLTVT.

The chain has TRBV2 and TRBJ2-2; the D is unclear. Looked up from germline, CDR1 is SNHLY and CDR2 is FYNNEI. V gave up 7 bases and J gave up 0 bases, with 9 bases separating them. The CDR3 runs to 14 residues. The DNA of the CDR3 is TGTGCCAGCATCCAAAATGCGAACACCGGGGAGCTGTTTTTT. Protein: CASIQNANTGELFF.